These 10 T cell receptor beta chains originate from one sample sequenced in a study of Graves' ophthalmopathy and Graves' hyperthyroidism. RNA transcripts were the source from which TCR beta CDR3 regions were amplified. The authors performed first-round RT-PCR with HTBI primers and then a second-round multiplex PCR. MiXCR was run by TCRdb on the multiplex PCR reads, yielding one entry per CDR3 protein. The data contain around 520,000 distinct CDR3 sequences, roughly 39% of them singletons. What was sequenced was peripheral blood or thyroid tissue (not recorded which). The receptors come from an adult man with Graves' hyperthyroidism.

The chain combines TRBV25-1 with TRBJ2-7, with 8 bases identical to TRBD1. J gave up 0 bases and V 5 bases, and 6 bases lay outside the gene matches. The germline gives CDR1 MGHDK, CDR2 SYGVNS. The CDR3 has 15 residues. The CDR3 DNA reads TGTGCCAGCAGTCCCTCGGACAGGGACTCCTACGAGCAGTACTTC. Encoded protein: CASSPSDRDSYEQYF.

This rearrangement joins TRBV20-1 to TRBJ1-1, with TRBD1 identical over 10 bases. The CDR3 covers 12 residues. Germline assignment: CDR1 DFQATT and CDR2 SNEGSKA (reference sequence). The DNA for the CDR3 is TGCGGAGGAGACAGGGGGCTCGCTGAAGCTTTCTTT. It is translated as CGGDRGLAEAFF.

This clonotype was recorded many times. V gene TRBV6-5 combines with J gene TRBJ1-5; 10 nucleotides align to TRBD1. The CDR3 consists of 16 residues. V lost 6 bases and J lost 4; bases outside the gene matches: 9. From germline, CDR1 is MNHEY and CDR2 SVGAGI. CDR3 residues: CASSQGTGASNQPQHF. CDR3 bases: TGTGCCAGCAGCCAAGGGACAGGGGCCTCTAATCAGCCCCAGCATTTT.

Ten or more counts support this clonotype. The chain has TRBV20-1 and TRBJ1-5; unclear D gene. Germline V lookup: CDR1 DFQATT, CDR2 SNEGSKA (reference sequence). The germline V and J ends were trimmed by 3 bases and 4 bases, with 7 bases remaining between them. The CDR3 sequence is 12 residues long. CDR3: CSARAGNQPQHF. CDR3 coding DNA: TGCAGTGCTAGGGCCGGGAATCAGCCCCAGCATTTT.

This clonotype was picked up a small number of times. This chain joins TRBV6-5 and TRBJ1-5, with D tentatively TRBD1 (5 bases). The V gene lost 4 bases and the J gene lost 6 bases, with 16 bases spanning the gap. CDR3 length: 15 amino acids. Germline V lookup: CDR1 MNHEY, CDR2 SVGAGI. CDR3 amino acids: CASSSGDVGPQPQHF. Here the CDR3 DNA reads TGTGCCAGCAGTTCGGGGGACGTGGGGCCTCAGCCCCAGCATTTT.

Only a few counts were recorded for this clonotype. The J gene is TRBJ2-2, the V gene TRBV5-1; D call uncertain. V was trimmed by 3 bases and J by 1 base, leaving 16 bases between them. This CDR3 has 17 amino acids. Germline values: CDR1 SGHRS, CDR2 YFSETQ. CDR3 DNA: TGCGCCAGCAGCTGGACCCCCGGAACGGGGAACACCGGGGAGCTGTTTTTT. Protein: CASSWTPGTGNTGELFF.

A remark on this clonotype: This may stem from a read error, because a much larger clone lies one nucleotide away. The V gene is TRBV7-9, the J gene TRBJ1-1; D remains ambiguous. This CDR3 contains 14 residues. Trimming cost V 1 base and J 6 bases, with 12 bases left between them. The germline CDR1 and CDR2 sequences are SEHNR and FQNEAQ (reference sequence). CDR3 nucleotides: TGTGCCAGCAGCTTAGGCATGGAAGGACCTGAAGCTTTCTTT. Translated: CASSLGMEGPEAFF.

Only a few counts were recorded for this clonotype. The rearrangement links TRBV27 to TRBJ1-5, with TRBD1 matching 7 bases. V shed 0 bases, J shed 9 bases, and the junction held 5 bases outside the gene matches. Germline CDR1 is MNHEY and CDR2 is SMNVEV (reference sequence). The CDR3 extends over 14 amino acids. The CDR3 nucleotides read TGTGCCAGCAGTTTATCCCGACAGGGTCCGCCCCAGCATTTT. Translation: CASSLSRQGPPQHF.

V is TRBV2 and J is TRBJ1-4; 7 bases fit TRBD1. The CDR3 is made up of 16 amino acids. CDR1 SNHLY and CDR2 FYNNEI come from the germline V gene. Trimming removed 5 bases from V and 8 bases from J; junction bases left unmatched: 14. The CDR3 is CASSFIDRVGREKLFF. The CDR3, as DNA: TGTGCCAGCAGTTTTATTGACAGGGTCGGACGGGAAAAACTGTTTTTT.

This clonotype was counted many times. This chain joins TRBV2 and TRBJ1-5; a possible D gene is TRBD1 (5 bases). Germline V gives CDR1 SNHLY, CDR2 FYNNEI. V was pared by 5 bases and J by 4 bases, with 12 bases between. The CDR3 length is 14 residues. The CDR3 sequence: CASSIRGDNQPQHF. The CDR3 DNA reads as TGTGCCAGCAGTATTCGGGGGGATAATCAGCCCCAGCATTTT.